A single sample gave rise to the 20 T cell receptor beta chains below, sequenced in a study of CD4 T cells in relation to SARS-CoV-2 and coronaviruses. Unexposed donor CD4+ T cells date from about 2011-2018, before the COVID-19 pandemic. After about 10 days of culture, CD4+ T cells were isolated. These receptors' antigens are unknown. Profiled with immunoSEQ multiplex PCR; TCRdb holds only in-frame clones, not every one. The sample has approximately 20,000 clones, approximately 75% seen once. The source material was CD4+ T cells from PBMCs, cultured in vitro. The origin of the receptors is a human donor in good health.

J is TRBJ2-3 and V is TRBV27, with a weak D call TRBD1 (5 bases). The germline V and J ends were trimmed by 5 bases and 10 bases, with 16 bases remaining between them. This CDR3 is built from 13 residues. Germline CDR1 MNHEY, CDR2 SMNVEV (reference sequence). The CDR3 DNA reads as TGTGCCAGCAGTCCTAGGACAATTGGTGCGCAGTATTTT. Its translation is CASSPRTIGAQYF.

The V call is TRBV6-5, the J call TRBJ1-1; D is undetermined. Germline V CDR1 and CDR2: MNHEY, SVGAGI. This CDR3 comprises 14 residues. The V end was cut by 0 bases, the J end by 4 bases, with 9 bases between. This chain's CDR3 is CASSYSPDSTEAFF. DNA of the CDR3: TGTGCCAGCAGTTACTCGCCGGATTCCACTGAAGCTTTCTTT.

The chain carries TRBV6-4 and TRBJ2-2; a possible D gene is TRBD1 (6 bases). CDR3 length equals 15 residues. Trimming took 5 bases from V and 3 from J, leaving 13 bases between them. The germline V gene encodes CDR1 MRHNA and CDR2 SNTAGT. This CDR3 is CASSPGRTDTGELFF. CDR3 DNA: TGTGCCAGCAGTCCGGGACGGACAGACACCGGGGAGCTGTTTTTT.

The CDR3 DNA sequence: TGTGCCAGCAGTCCTACAGGGGCGGGAGAGCAGTACTTC. Translated, it gives CASSPTGAGEQYF. The genes are TRBV12-3 or TRBV12-4 and TRBJ2-7, with a possible D match to TRBD1 (7 bases). The CDR3 length is 13 residues. V lost 5 bases, J lost 7 bases, and 15 bases lay in between.

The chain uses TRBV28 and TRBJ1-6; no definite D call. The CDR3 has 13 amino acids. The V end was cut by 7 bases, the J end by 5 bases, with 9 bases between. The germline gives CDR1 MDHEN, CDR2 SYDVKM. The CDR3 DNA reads TGTGCCAGCAACCGACTGCATAATTCACCCCTCCACTTT. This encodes CASNRLHNSPLHF.

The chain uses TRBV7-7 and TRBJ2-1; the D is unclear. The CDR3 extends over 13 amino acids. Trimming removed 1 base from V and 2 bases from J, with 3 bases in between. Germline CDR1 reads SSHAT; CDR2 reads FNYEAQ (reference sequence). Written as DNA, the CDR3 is TGTGCCAGCAGCTTAGGGACCTACAATGAGCAGTTCTTC. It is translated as CASSLGTYNEQFF. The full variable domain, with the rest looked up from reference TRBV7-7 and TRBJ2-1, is GAGVSQSPRYKVTKRGQDVTLRCDPISSHATLYWYQQALGQGPEFLTYFNYEAQPDKSGLPSDRFSAERPEGSISTLTIQRTEQRDSAMYRCASSLGTYNEQFFGPGTRLTVL.

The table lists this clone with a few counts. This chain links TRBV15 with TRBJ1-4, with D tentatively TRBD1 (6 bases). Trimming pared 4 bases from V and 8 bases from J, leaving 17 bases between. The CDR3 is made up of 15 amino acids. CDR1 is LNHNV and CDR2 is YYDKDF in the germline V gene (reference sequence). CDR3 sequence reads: CATSTLQGLGEKLFF. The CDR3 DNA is TGTGCCACCAGCACCCTACAGGGTTTGGGGGAAAAACTGTTTTTT.

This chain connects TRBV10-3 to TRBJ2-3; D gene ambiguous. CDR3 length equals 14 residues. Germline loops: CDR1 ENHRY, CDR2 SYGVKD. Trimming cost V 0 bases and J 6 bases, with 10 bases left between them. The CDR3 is CAISESSVTDTQYF. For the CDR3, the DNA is TGTGCCATCAGTGAGTCGTCCGTTACGGATACGCAGTATTTT.

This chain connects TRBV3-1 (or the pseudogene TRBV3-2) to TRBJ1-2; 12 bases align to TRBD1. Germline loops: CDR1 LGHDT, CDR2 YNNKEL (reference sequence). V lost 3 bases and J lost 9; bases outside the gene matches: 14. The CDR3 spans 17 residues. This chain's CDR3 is CASSQRAGGQGASSYTF. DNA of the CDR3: TGTGCCAGCAGCCAGAGGGCTGGGGGACAGGGGGCGTCTAGCTACACCTTC.

This CDR3 is CASSTYRADTQYF. The CDR3 bases are TGTGCCAGCAGTACTTATCGGGCAGATACGCAGTATTTT. The chain joins TRBV9 to TRBJ2-3, with no clear D. Germline V gene lookup returns CDR1 SGDLS and CDR2 YYNGEE. V lost 5 bases and J 4 bases, leaving 11 bases between the germline ends. CDR3 length: 13 amino acids.

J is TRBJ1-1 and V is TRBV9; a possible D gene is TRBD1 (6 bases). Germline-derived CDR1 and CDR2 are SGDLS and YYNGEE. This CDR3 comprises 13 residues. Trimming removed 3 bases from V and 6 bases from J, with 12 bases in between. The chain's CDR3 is CASSATGIPEAFF. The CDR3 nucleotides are TGTGCCAGCAGCGCAACAGGGATTCCTGAAGCTTTCTTT. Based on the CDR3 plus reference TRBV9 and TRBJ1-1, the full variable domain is DSGVTQTPKHLITATGQRVTLRCSPRSGDLSVYWYQQSLDQGLQFLIQYYNGEERAKGNILERFSAQQFPDLHSELNLSSLELGDSALYFCASSATGIPEAFFGQGTRLTVV.

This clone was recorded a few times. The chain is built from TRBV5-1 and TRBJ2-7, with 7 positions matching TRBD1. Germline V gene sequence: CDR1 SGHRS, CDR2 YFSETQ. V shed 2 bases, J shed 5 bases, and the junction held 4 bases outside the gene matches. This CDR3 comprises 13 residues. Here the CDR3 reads CASSLQGFDEQYF. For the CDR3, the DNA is TGCGCCAGCAGCTTACAGGGGTTTGACGAGCAGTACTTC.

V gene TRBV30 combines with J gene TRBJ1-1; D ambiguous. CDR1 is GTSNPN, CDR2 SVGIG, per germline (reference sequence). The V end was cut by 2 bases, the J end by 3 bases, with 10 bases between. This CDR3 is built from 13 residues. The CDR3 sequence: CAWSSRRDTEAFF. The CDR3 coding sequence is TGTGCCTGGAGTTCGAGGCGGGACACTGAAGCTTTCTTT.

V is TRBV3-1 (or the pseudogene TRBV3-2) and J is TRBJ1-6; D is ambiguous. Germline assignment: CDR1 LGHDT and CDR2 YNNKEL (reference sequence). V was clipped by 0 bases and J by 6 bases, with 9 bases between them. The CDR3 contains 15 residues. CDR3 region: CASSQDGPVNSPLHF. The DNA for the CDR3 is TGTGCCAGCAGCCAAGACGGACCAGTTAATTCACCCCTCCACTTT.

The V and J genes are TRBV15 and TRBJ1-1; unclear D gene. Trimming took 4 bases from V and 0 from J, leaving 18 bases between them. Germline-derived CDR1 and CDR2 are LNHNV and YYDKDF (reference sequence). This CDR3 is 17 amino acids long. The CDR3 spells CATSKPPLPLMNTEAFF. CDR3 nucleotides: TGTGCCACCAGCAAACCACCCTTACCCCTAATGAACACTGAAGCTTTCTTT.

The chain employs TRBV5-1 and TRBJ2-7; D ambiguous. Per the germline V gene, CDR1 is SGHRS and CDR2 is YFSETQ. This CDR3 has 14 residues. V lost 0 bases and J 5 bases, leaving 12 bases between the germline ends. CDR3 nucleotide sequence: TGCGCCAGCAGCTTGGACGGGCTGGTGAACGAGCAGTACTTC. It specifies CASSLDGLVNEQYF.

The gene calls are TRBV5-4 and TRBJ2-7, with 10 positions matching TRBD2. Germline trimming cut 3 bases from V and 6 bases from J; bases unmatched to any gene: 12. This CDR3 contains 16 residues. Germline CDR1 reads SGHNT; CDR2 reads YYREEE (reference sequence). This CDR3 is CASSSTLLAGKGEQYF. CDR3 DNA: TGTGCCAGCAGCTCCACATTACTAGCGGGGAAGGGCGAGCAGTACTTC.

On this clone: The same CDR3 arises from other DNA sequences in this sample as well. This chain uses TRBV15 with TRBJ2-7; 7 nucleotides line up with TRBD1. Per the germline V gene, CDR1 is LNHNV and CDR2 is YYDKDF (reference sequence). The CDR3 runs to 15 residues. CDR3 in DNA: TGTGCAACAAGCAATCTAAGGACAGGCTCCTACGAGCAGTACTTC. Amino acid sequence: CATSNLRTGSYEQYF.

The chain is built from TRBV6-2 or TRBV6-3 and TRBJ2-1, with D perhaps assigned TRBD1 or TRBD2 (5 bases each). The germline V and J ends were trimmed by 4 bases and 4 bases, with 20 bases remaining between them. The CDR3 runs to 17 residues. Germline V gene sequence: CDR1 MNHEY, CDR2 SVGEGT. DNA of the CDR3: TGTGCCAGCAGTTTATGGGGGAGAGGGGTGTGGTACAATGAGCAGTTCTTC. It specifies CASSLWGRGVWYNEQFF.

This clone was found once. CDR3 protein: CATSAGTGEPYEQYF. CDR3 DNA sequence: TGTGCCACCAGTGCCGGGACAGGGGAGCCCTACGAGCAGTACTTC. The chain employs TRBV24-1 and TRBJ2-7, with 10 positions matching TRBD1. Losses at the gene ends were 5 bases for V and 2 bases for J; bases not matched to a gene: 5. The CDR3 totals 15 residues. Looked up from germline, CDR1 is KGHDR and CDR2 is SFDVKD.